Shown below are 31 T cell receptor beta chains from a single sample sequenced in a study of OX40 agonist ivuxolimab in advanced cancers. Clones were read by immunoSEQ multiplex PCR, and TCRdb kept only the in-frame ones, dropping some. The sample lists tens of thousands of clones, 88% occurring once. This specimen was CD4+ or CD8+ T cells sorted from blood, taken in a trial of the OX40 agonist ivuxolimab. These TCRs come from an adult with an advanced solid tumor such as melanoma, head and neck, liver or kidney cancer.

The J gene is TRBJ2-3, the V gene TRBV6-4; D is ambiguous. The CDR3 runs to 12 residues. The germline gives CDR1 MRHNA, CDR2 SNTAGT. V was pared by 0 bases and J by 4 bases, with 2 bases between. In nucleotides, the CDR3 is TGTGCCAGCAGTGACTCCTCAGATACGCAGTATTTT. Its protein product is CASSDSSDTQYF.

J is TRBJ1-6 and V is TRBV5-5; D gene uncertain. Germline V gene sequence: CDR1 SGHKS, CDR2 YYEKEE (reference sequence). CDR3 length equals 16 residues. V lost 0 bases to trimming and J lost 0 bases, with 7 bases between them. The CDR3 coding sequence is TGTGCCAGCAGCTTGGCCGGCAGCTCCTATAATTCACCCCTCCACTTT. This codes for CASSLAGSSYNSPLHF.

V usage is TRBV6-5 and J usage is TRBJ2-2; TRBD2 aligns across 11 bases. V shed 7 bases and J 8 bases; nucleotides not matched to a gene: 6. The CDR3 has 14 amino acids. Germline V CDR1 and CDR2: MNHEY, SVGAGI. Written as DNA, the CDR3 is TGTGCCAGCAAAACTAGCGGGGGTGGTGGGGAGCTGTTTTTT. As protein: CASKTSGGGGELFF.

This sequence joins TRBV7-6 and TRBJ2-5, with D perhaps TRBD1 or TRBD2 (6 bases each). The CDR3 consists of 15 residues. Germline values: CDR1 SGHVS, CDR2 FNYEAQ. Trimming left V 1 base short and J 7 bases short, with 16 bases between. The CDR3 sequence: CASSLVVGGRGTQYF. CDR3 coding DNA: TGTGCCAGCAGCTTAGTGGTGGGGGGCCGGGGGACCCAGTACTTC.

The chain has TRBV10-3 and TRBJ1-1; 9 bases agree with TRBD1. CDR1 is ENHRY and CDR2 is SYGVKD in the germline V gene. V lost 4 bases, J lost 4 bases, and 10 bases stayed unmatched. The CDR3 sequence is 16 residues long. Here the CDR3 DNA reads TGTGCCATCAGTGCCGGGACAGGGAGGTTGGGCACTGAAGCTTTCTTT. It specifies CAISAGTGRLGTEAFF.

The chain joins TRBV28 to TRBJ1-1, with D maybe TRBD1 (5 bases). V gave up 6 bases and J gave up 1 base, with 12 bases separating them. Germline CDR1 MDHEN, CDR2 SYDVKM. This CDR3 has 14 amino acids. This CDR3 is CASSLGQGNTEAFF. The CDR3 coding sequence is TGTGCCAGCAGCTTGGGGCAGGGGAACACTGAAGCTTTCTTT. The whole variable domain, filled in from reference TRBV28 and TRBJ1-1, reads DVKVTQSSRYLVKRTGEKVFLECVQDMDHENMFWYRQDPGLGLRLIYFSYDVKMKEKGDIPEGYSVSREKKERFSLILESASTNQTSMYLCASSLGQGNTEAFFGQGTRLTVV.

The J gene is TRBJ2-1, the V gene TRBV2; D call uncertain. The ends were cut back, 6 bases at V and 0 bases at J, with 12 bases in the middle. Germline V gene data show CDR1 as SNHLY and CDR2 as FYNNEI. This CDR3 is 15 amino acids long. CDR3 in DNA: TGTGCCAGCAGGACCTCCGAAAGCTCCTACAATGAGCAGTTCTTC. It yields the protein CASRTSESSYNEQFF.

The rearrangement joins TRBV5-6 to TRBJ1-1; TRBD1 aligns across 10 bases. With 2 bases clipped from V and 11 bases from J, the junction kept 15 bases outside the gene matches. Germline V gene data show CDR1 as SGHDT and CDR2 as YYEEEE. This CDR3 contains 16 residues. The CDR3 region has the DNA TGTGCCAGCAGCTTCGTGCGGAGAGGGACAGGGGCGGCGGCTTTCTTT. This sequence encodes CASSFVRRGTGAAAFF. Filled out from reference TRBV5-6 and TRBJ1-1, the complete variable domain reads DAGVTQSPTHLIKTRGQQVTLRCSPKSGHDTVSWYQQALGQGPQFIFQYYEEEERQRGNFPDRFSGHQFPNYSSELNVNALLLGDSALYLCASSFVRRGTGAAAFFGQGTRLTVV.

The CDR3 region is CASSPMDRGDNSPLHF. The CDR3 bases are TGTGCCAGCTCACCAATGGACAGGGGCGATAATTCACCCCTCCACTTT. This rearrangement joins TRBV18 to TRBJ1-6, with 9 bases that match TRBD1. Germline CDR1 KGHSH, CDR2 LQKENI. Trimming cost V 2 bases and J 5 bases; bases outside gene matches: 4. The CDR3 has 16 residues. Together with reference TRBV18 and TRBJ1-6, the CDR3 gives the full variable domain: NAGVMQNPRHLVRRRGQEARLRCSPMKGHSHVYWYRQLPEEGLKFMVYLQKENIIDESGMPKERFSAEFPKEGPSILRIQQVVRGDSAAYFCASSPMDRGDNSPLHFGNGTRLTVT.

The chain joins TRBV5-1 to TRBJ2-1; D is uncertain. Trimming removed 2 bases at V and 5 bases at J, with 8 bases between. The CDR3 runs to 13 residues. The germline gives CDR1 SGHRS, CDR2 YFSETQ. DNA of the CDR3: TGCGCCAGCAGCTTAGGTGATAACAATGAGCAGTTCTTC. Translated: CASSLGDNNEQFF.

The J gene is TRBJ2-7, the V gene TRBV11-2, with TRBD2 matching over 9 bases. With 6 bases clipped from V and 8 bases from J, the junction kept 14 bases outside the gene matches. This CDR3 region has 15 residues. Germline V gene sequence: CDR1 SGHAT, CDR2 FQNNGV. In DNA, the CDR3 is TGTGCCAGCAGACCAGGCGGGGGGGGGTCTACGAAGCAGTACTTC. Encoded protein: CASRPGGGGSTKQYF.

This chain uses TRBV19 with TRBJ1-1; D is possibly TRBD1 (6 bases). This CDR3 is 15 amino acids long. V was shortened by 2 bases and J by 6 bases, with 16 bases between the two germline ends. Per germline, CDR1 LNHDA and CDR2 SQIVND (reference sequence). In nucleotides, the CDR3 is TGTGCCAGTAGTATACTTGGAACAGGGCCCCCTGAAGCTTTCTTT. As protein: CASSILGTGPPEAFF.

V is TRBV7-2 and J is TRBJ2-5, with D perhaps matching TRBD1 (6 bases). V was clipped by 3 bases and J by 0 bases, with 8 bases between them. Germline CDR1 SGHTA, CDR2 FQGNSA. The CDR3 runs to 14 residues. The CDR3 loop reads CASSFDRYQETQYF. In nucleotides, the CDR3 is TGTGCCAGCAGCTTTGACAGGTACCAAGAGACCCAGTACTTC.

V gene TRBV18 combines with J gene TRBJ2-7; 7 positions match TRBD2. CDR1 and CDR2 from the germline V gene are KGHSH and LQKENI. This CDR3 has 15 amino acids. J gave up 0 bases and V 2 bases, and 4 bases lay outside the gene matches. The CDR3 is CASSPAGGISYEQYF. The CDR3 DNA sequence: TGTGCCAGCTCACCAGCCGGGGGGATCTCCTACGAGCAGTACTTC.

This chain joins TRBV18 and TRBJ1-1, with D unresolved. V lost 0 bases and J 1 base, leaving 12 bases between the germline ends. The CDR3 has 16 amino acids. Per the germline V gene, CDR1 is KGHSH and CDR2 is LQKENI. CDR3 amino acids: CASSPPNRATNTEAFF. The CDR3 nucleotides are TGTGCCAGCTCACCACCGAACCGGGCTACGAACACTGAAGCTTTCTTT.

The rearrangement links TRBV9 to TRBJ2-3, with 8 bases identical to TRBD2. The CDR3 spans 16 residues. The germline V gene has CDR1 SGDLS and CDR2 YYNGEE. J lost 0 bases, V lost 4 bases, and 7 bases had no gene match. The CDR3 here is CASSYQRGTSTDTQYF. In DNA form, the CDR3 reads TGTGCCAGCAGCTACCAGCGGGGGACTAGCACAGATACGCAGTATTTT.

V is TRBV20-1 and J is TRBJ1-2; TRBD1 is a possible D gene (5 bases). The CDR3 is 11 amino acids. Germline CDR1 is DFQATT and CDR2 is SNEGSKA (reference sequence). V was shortened by 3 bases and J by 6 bases, with 8 bases between the two germline ends. CDR3 coding DNA: TGCAGTGCTAGGAGGGGCAATGGCTACACCTTC. Translated: CSARRGNGYTF.

V and J are TRBV14 and TRBJ1-2; 7 bases fit TRBD1. V shed 0 bases, J shed 8 bases, and the junction held 6 bases outside the gene matches. This CDR3 is 14 amino acids long. Per germline, CDR1 SGHDN and CDR2 FVKESK. For the CDR3, the DNA is TGTGCCAGCAGCCAAGATTACAGGGGATGGGGCTACACCTTC. Translation gives CASSQDYRGWGYTF.

V and J are TRBV4-1 and TRBJ1-3; no clear D. The germline gives CDR1 MGHRA, CDR2 YSYEKL. V lost 4 bases to trimming and J lost 0 bases, with 16 bases between them. This CDR3 contains 17 residues. This CDR3 is CASSRVMLAFSGNTIYF. The DNA of the CDR3 is TGCGCCAGCAGCCGAGTAATGTTGGCCTTCTCTGGAAACACCATATATTTT.

The chain uses TRBV11-2 and TRBJ1-5; 9 positions agree with TRBD1. V shed 5 bases and J 3 bases; nucleotides not matched to a gene: 8. The V gene's germline CDR1 is SGHAT and CDR2 FQNNGV. The CDR3 consists of 16 residues. CDR3 in amino acids: CASSASGTGYNQPQHF. In nucleotides, the CDR3 is TGTGCCAGCAGCGCGTCCGGGACAGGGTACAATCAGCCCCAGCATTTT.

V gene TRBV18 combines with J gene TRBJ1-6; D may be TRBD1 (5 bases). Germline V CDR1 and CDR2: KGHSH, LQKENI. Trimming took 3 bases from V and 7 from J, leaving 16 bases between them. The CDR3 sequence is 16 residues long. The CDR3 DNA follows: TGTGCCAGCTCACCGGGTACCGGGACGGGCAATTCACCCCTCCACTTT. Its protein is CASSPGTGTGNSPLHF.

To note about this clone: The sample has other DNA sequences that encode this CDR3 too. This rearrangement joins TRBV11-3 to TRBJ2-5, with TRBD2 identical over 7 bases. Germline V gene sequence: CDR1 SGHNT, CDR2 YENEEA. The CDR3 runs 14 residues. V lost 3 bases, J lost 5 bases, and 6 bases stayed unmatched. The CDR3 DNA reads as TGTGCCAGCAGCTTTTCCGGGGAGGGGGAGACCCAGTACTTC. Encoded protein: CASSFSGEGETQYF.

The J gene is TRBJ2-3, the V gene TRBV2; D gene unclear. Germline V gene lookup returns CDR1 SNHLY and CDR2 FYNNEI. Trimming left V 7 bases short and J 2 bases short, with 13 bases between. The CDR3 is 14 amino acids. The CDR3 sequence: CASTPGVFTDTQYF. The DNA for the CDR3 is TGTGCCAGCACCCCAGGAGTGTTCACAGATACGCAGTATTTT.

The gene calls are TRBV2 and TRBJ2-5, with D tentatively TRBD1 (6 bases). The CDR3 length is 13 residues. V lost 6 bases to trimming and J lost 4 bases, with 12 bases between them. CDR1 is SNHLY, CDR2 FYNNEI, per germline. DNA for the CDR3: TGTGCCAGCAGCAGGGGTGAGGGAGAGACCCAGTACTTC. This codes for CASSRGEGETQYF.

This clone was detected once. Here the CDR3 reads CASSLAKTGGAGAEAFF. The CDR3 bases are TGTGCCAGCAGCTTGGCTAAAACAGGGGGTGCAGGAGCTGAAGCTTTCTTT. This chain uses TRBV5-4 with TRBJ1-1; 8 bases map to TRBD1. The CDR3 consists of 17 residues. CDR1 and CDR2 from the germline V gene are SGHNT and YYREEE (reference sequence). Trimming cost V 0 bases and J 6 bases; bases outside gene matches: 13.

The chain carries TRBV4-3 and TRBJ2-1; no definite D call. Trimming stripped 0 bases from V and 5 bases from J, with 14 bases between. This CDR3 spans 16 amino acids. From germline, CDR1 is LGHNA and CDR2 YSLEER. For the CDR3, the DNA is TGCGCCAGCAGCCAAGACTCGAGATCCTACAACAATGAGCAGTTCTTC. It translates to CASSQDSRSYNNEQFF.

The genes are TRBV7-9 and TRBJ2-1; D ambiguous. The CDR3 is made up of 15 amino acids. The germline V and J ends were trimmed by 3 bases and 0 bases, with 9 bases remaining between them. CDR1 is SEHNR and CDR2 is FQNEAQ in the germline V gene (reference sequence). In DNA form, the CDR3 reads TGTGCCAGCAGCTTGATGAGGAGCTCCTACAATGAGCAGTTCTTC. Translated: CASSLMRSSYNEQFF.

This sequence joins TRBV29-1 and TRBJ1-2; 8 nucleotides match TRBD1. With V trimmed by 6 bases and J by 2 bases, 11 bases remained unmatched. Per the germline V gene, CDR1 is SQVTM and CDR2 is ANQGSEA. The CDR3 runs to 15 residues. The CDR3 coding sequence is TGCAGCGTGCCCGGGACAGGCAATTTCAACTATGGCTACACCTTC. This gives the protein CSVPGTGNFNYGYTF.

The CDR3 nucleotides are TGCGCCAGCAGCCCTCCCCTTGACAGGTCCGGCTACACCTTC. Translation: CASSPPLDRSGYTF. The chain is built from TRBV5-1 and TRBJ1-2; D may be TRBD1 (6 bases). CDR3 size: 14 residues. Germline CDR1 is SGHRS and CDR2 is YFSETQ. V gave up 4 bases and J gave up 8 bases, with 18 bases separating them.

This clone has just one count. A read error may account for a junction end that differs from germline. The chain joins TRBV7-7 to TRBJ2-5, with D perhaps matching TRBD1 or TRBD2 (5 bases each). This CDR3 is 15 amino acids long. Per germline, CDR1 SSHAT and CDR2 FNYEAQ (reference sequence). The CDR3 bases are TGTGCTAGCAGCTCCGGGACGTCCAGCAGAGAGACCCAGTACTTC. Its protein is CASSSGTSSRETQYF.

V is TRBV9 and J is TRBJ2-2; 11 nucleotides align to TRBD1. CDR3 length: 17 amino acids. Trimming cost V 0 bases and J 7 bases; bases outside gene matches: 8. Germline CDR1 SGDLS, CDR2 YYNGEE. The CDR3 coding sequence is TGTGCCAGCAGCGTAGCTACAGGGACAGGGGGTCTCGGGGAGCTGTTTTTT. This translates into CASSVATGTGGLGELFF. Looking up the rest from reference TRBV9 and TRBJ2-2 gives the full variable domain: DSGVTQTPKHLITATGQRVTLRCSPRSGDLSVYWYQQSLDQGLQFLIQYYNGEERAKGNILERFSAQQFPDLHSELNLSSLELGDSALYFCASSVATGTGGLGELFFGEGSRLTVL.